Here is one T cell receptor beta chain with its context. Clinical history as reported by participants underpinned cohort assignment. This sample stems from a study of blood T cell repertoires in COVID-19. Profiled with immunoSEQ multiplex PCR; TCRdb holds only in-frame clones, not every one. The sample lists about 300,000 clones, around nine tenths occurring once. Trimming at V came to 4 bases and at J to 4 bases, leaving 10 bases not matched to a gene. The CDR3 runs 16 residues. Germline V lookup: CDR1 LGHNA, CDR2 YSLEER. This sequence was found in a woman in her 40s who had recovered from COVID-19. The sample was PBMCs or T cells enriched from blood (not recorded which). This rearrangement joins TRBV4-3 to TRBJ2-1, with TRBD2 identical over 7 bases. The DNA for the CDR3 is TGCGCCAGCAGCCCCCAGACGGGGGGATTATACAATGAGCAGTTCTTC. It encodes CASSPQTGGLYNEQFF.